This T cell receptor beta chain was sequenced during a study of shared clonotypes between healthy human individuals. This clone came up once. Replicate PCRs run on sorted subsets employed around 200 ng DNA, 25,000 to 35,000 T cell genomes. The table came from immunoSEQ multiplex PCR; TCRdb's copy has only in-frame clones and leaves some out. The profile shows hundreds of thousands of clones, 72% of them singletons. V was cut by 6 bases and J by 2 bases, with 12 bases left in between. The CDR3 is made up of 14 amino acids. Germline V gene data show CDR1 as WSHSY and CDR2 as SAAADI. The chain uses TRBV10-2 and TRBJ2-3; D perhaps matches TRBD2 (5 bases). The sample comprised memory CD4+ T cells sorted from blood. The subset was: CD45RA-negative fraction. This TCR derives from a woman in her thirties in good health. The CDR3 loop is CASRGRLLTDTQYF. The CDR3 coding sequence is TGCGCCAGCAGAGGGAGACTACTCACAGATACGCAGTATTTT.